The T cell receptor (beta chain) under discussion was sequenced for a study of blood T cell repertoires in COVID-19. About the research overall: The United States, Italy and Spain provided the acute and convalescent COVID-19 samples. PBMCs, B-cell-depleted T cells, or T cells were the source of the cDNA or gDNA that made up the material.

Germline CDR1 ENHRY, CDR2 SYGVKD. V was pared by 4 bases and J by 2 bases, with 3 bases of the junction left unmatched. The CDR3 is 14 amino acids. Authors' methods: For nucleated cells, counts were estimated from reference gene primer amplification. Clones were sequenced by immunoSEQ multiplex PCR, and TCRdb holds only the in-frame ones, with some missing. Clone size and V and J calls were adopted from that table, with D and trimming inferred from the DNA. The sample holds around 150,000 clones, around 86% seen once. V usage is TRBV10-3 and J usage is TRBJ2-3; 7 bases are shared with TRBD2. The sample comprised peripheral blood. The source of this sequence is a man over 45 with active COVID-19. The CDR3 here is CAISGGGNTDTQYF. The CDR3, as DNA: TGTGCCATCAGTGGCGGGGGAAACACAGATACGCAGTATTTT.